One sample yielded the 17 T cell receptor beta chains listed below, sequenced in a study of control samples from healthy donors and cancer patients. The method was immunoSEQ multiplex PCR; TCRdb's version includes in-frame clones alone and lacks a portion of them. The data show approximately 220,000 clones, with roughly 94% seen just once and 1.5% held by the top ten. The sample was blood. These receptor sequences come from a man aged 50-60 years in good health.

This chain's CDR3 is CASSGGPGLSDEKLFF. CDR3 bases: TGTGCCAGTAGTGGAGGCCCTGGGCTTTCAGATGAAAAACTGTTTTTT. J is TRBJ1-4 and V is TRBV19; D remains ambiguous. From germline, CDR1 is LNHDA and CDR2 SQIVND (reference sequence). This CDR3 is 16 amino acids long. Between the trimmed V and J ends, which lost 5 bases and 6 bases, there was a span of 19 bases.

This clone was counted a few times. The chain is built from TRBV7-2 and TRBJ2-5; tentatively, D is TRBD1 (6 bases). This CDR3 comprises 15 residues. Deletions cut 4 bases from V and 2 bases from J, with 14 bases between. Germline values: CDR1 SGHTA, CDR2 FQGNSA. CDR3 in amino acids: CASSSGQNVQETQYF. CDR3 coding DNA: TGTGCCAGCAGCTCTGGACAGAACGTACAAGAGACCCAGTACTTC.

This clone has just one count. The CDR3 reads CASSLTEGNTGELFF. The CDR3 DNA follows: TGCGCCAGCAGCTTGACGGAGGGGAACACCGGGGAGCTGTTTTTT. The gene calls are TRBV5-1 and TRBJ2-2; weak D call: TRBD2 (6 bases). CDR1 and CDR2 (germline): SGHRS, YFSETQ. This CDR3 region has 15 residues. V was cut by 1 base and J by 1 base, with 8 bases left in between.

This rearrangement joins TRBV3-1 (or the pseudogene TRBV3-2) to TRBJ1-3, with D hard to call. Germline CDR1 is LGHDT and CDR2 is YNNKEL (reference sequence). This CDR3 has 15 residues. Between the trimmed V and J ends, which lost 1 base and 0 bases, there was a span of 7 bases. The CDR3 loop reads CASSQVFSSGNTIYF. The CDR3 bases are TGTGCCAGCAGCCAAGTCTTCAGCTCTGGAAACACCATATATTTT.

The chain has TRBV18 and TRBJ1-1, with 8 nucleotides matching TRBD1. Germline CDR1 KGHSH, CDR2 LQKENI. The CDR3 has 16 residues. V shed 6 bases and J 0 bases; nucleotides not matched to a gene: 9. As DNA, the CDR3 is TGTGCCAGCTCTTTCCCCCAGGGGGCAATGAACACTGAAGCTTTCTTT. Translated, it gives CASSFPQGAMNTEAFF.

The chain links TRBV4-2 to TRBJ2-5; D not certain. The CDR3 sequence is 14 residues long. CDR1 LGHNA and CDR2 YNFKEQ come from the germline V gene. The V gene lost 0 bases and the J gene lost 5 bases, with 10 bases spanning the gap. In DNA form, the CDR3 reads TGTGCCAGCAGCCAAGACCGGTTTGAGGAGACCCAGTACTTC. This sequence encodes CASSQDRFEETQYF.

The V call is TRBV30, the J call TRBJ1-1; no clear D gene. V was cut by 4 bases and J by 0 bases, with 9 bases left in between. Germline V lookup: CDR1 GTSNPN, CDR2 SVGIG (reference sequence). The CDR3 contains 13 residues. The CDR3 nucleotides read TGTGCCTGGAAGGCCTCTATGAACACTGAAGCTTTCTTT. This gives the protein CAWKASMNTEAFF.

CDR3 region: CASSLGQGGIGANYGYTF. CDR3 DNA: TGTGCCAGCAGTTTAGGCCAAGGGGGGATCGGGGCTAACTATGGCTACACCTTC. The chain uses TRBV28 and TRBJ1-2, with a weak D call TRBD1 (6 bases). CDR1 is MDHEN and CDR2 is SYDVKM in the germline V gene. The CDR3 is 18 residues long. Deletions cut 2 bases from V and 0 bases from J, with 19 bases between.

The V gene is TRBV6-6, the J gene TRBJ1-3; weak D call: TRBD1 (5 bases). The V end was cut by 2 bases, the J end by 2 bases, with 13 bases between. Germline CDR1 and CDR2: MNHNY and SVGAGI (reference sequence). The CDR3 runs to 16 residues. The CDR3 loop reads CASSYEGKAPGNTIYF. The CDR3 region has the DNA TGTGCCAGCAGTTACGAGGGGAAAGCTCCTGGAAACACCATATATTTT.

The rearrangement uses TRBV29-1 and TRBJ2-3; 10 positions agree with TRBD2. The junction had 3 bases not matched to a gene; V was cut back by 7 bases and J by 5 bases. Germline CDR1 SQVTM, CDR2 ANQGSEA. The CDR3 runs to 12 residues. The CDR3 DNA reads TGCAGCGAGGGACTAGCGCGAGATACGCAGTATTTT. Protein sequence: CSEGLARDTQYF.

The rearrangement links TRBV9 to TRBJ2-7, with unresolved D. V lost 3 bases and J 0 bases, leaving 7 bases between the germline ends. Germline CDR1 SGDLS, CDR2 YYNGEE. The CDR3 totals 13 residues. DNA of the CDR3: TGTGCCAGCAGCGGACAAAACTCCTACGAGCAGTACTTC. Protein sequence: CASSGQNSYEQYF.

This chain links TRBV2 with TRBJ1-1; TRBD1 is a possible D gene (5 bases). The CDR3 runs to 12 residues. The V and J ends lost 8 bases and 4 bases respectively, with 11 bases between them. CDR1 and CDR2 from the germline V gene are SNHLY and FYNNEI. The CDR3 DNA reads TGTGCCAGCGGGGGAGGGCGCACTGAAGCTTTCTTT. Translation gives CASGGGRTEAFF.

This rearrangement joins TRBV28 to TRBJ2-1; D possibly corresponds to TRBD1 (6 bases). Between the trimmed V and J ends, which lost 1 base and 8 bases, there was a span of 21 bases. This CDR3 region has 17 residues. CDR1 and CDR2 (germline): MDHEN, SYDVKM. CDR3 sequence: CASSLFGGPTGSDEQFF. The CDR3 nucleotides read TGTGCCAGCAGTTTATTCGGAGGCCCCACAGGGTCGGATGAGCAGTTCTTC.

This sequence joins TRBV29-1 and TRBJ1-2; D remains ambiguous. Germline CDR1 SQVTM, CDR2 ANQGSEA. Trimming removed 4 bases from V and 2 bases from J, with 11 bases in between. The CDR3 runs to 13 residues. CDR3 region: CSVGPDSNYGYTF. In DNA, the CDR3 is TGCAGCGTTGGGCCAGACTCCAACTATGGCTACACCTTC.

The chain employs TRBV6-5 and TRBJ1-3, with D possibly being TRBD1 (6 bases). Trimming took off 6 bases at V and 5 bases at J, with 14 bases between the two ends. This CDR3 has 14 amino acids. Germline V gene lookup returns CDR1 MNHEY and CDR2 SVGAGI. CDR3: CASSSGAGRNTIYF. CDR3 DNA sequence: TGTGCCAGCAGCTCGGGGGCCGGAAGAAACACCATATATTTT.

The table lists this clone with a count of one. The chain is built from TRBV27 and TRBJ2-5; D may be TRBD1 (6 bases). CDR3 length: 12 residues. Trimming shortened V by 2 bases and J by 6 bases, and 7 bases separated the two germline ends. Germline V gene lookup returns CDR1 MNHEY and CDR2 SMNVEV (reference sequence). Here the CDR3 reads CASSLDRQTQYF. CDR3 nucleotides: TGTGCCAGCAGTTTAGACAGGCAGACCCAGTACTTC.

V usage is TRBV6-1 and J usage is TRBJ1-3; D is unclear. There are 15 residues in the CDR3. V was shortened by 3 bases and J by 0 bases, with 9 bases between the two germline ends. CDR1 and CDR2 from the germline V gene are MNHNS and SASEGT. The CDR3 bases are TGTGCCAGCAGTGACCGGGCTTCCTCTGGAAACACCATATATTTT. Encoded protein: CASSDRASSGNTIYF.